This T cell receptor beta chain was sequenced during a study of early T cells in non-severe SARS-CoV-2 infection. About the study: Sequencing targeted bulk RNA from unsorted whole blood, leaving chains unpaired. Study outcomes and limitations: Matching results from VDJdb favored anti-spike CD8 responses, leaving private and CD4 specificities undetected.

Germline V gives CDR1 KGHDR, CDR2 SFDVKD. Trimming removed 3 bases from V and 0 bases from J, with 14 bases in between. This CDR3 spans 17 amino acids. To note about this clonotype: Its antigen is undetermined.

The TCR library protocol was used to attach unique molecular identifiers. These identifiers were attached to individual cDNA molecules. TCRdb analysed the 5' RACE reads with MiXCR anew, one entry per CDR3 protein. The sample has roughly 69,000 distinct CDR3 sequences; 7% to 10% are singletons. The sample in question was whole blood, obtained at baseline. This receptor was identified in an adult who was a healthcare worker with PCR-confirmed SARS-CoV-2 infection or an uninfected control (not recorded which). The chain uses TRBV24-1 and TRBJ2-1; D is undetermined. This chain's CDR3 is CATSDSDGLSSYNEQFF. CDR3 in DNA: TGTGCCACCAGTGATAGCGACGGGTTGAGCTCCTACAATGAGCAGTTCTTC.